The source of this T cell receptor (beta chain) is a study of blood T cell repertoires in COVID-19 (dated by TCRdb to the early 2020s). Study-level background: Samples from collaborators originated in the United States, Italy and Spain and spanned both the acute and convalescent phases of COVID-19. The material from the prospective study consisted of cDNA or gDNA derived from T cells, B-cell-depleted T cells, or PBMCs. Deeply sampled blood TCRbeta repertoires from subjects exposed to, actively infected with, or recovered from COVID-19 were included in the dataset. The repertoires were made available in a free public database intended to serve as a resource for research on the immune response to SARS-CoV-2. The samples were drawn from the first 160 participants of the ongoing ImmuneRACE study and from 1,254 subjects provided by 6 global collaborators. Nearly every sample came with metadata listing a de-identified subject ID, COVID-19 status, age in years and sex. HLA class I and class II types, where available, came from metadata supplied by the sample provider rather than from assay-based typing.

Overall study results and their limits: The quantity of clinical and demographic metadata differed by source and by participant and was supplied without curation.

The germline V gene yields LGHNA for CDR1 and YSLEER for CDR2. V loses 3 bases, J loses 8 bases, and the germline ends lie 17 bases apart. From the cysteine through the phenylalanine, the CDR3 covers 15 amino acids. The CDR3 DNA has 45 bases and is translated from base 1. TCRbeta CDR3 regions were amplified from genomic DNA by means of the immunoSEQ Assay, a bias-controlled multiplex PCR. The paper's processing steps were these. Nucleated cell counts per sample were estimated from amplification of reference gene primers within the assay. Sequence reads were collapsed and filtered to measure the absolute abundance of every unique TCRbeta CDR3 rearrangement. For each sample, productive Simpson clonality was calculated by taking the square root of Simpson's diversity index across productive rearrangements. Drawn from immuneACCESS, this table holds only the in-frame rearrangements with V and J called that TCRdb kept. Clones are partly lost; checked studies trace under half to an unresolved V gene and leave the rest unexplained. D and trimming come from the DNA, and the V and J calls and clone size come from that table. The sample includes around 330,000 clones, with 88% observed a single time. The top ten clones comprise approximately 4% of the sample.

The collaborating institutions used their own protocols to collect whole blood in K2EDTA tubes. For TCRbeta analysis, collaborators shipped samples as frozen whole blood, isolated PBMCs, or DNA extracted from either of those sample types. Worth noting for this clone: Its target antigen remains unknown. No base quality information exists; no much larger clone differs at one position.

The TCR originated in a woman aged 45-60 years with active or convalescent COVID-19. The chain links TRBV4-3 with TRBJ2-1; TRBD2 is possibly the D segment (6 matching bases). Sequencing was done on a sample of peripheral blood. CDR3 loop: CASSQSGLQSHEQFF. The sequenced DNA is TGCGCCAGCAGCCAGAGCGGACTACAGAGCCATGAGCAGTTCTTC.